The text below deals with one TCR beta chain. No antigen is known for it. No base qualities exist here, and no much larger clone lies one base off it. The QIAamp DNA FFPE kit was used to extract genomic DNA from formalin-fixed paraffin-embedded autopsy tissue. Spanning cysteine to phenylalanine, the CDR3 consists of 16 amino acids. CDR3 DNA only is kept here, 48 bases in frame from base 1. Per the germline V gene, SGHDT is the CDR1 and YYEEEE is the CDR2. For this chain, trimming is 0 bases at the V end and 5 bases at the J end, and the number of junction bases without a gene match is 9. The record originates from a study of T cell repertoires in MIS-A myocarditis (dated 2022 in TCRdb). The immunoSEQ bias-controlled multiplex PCR was used to amplify TCRbeta CDR3 regions, which were then sequenced at high throughput. Concerning the study's data processing: The immunoSEQ vendor pipeline collapsed and filtered CDR3 sequences to measure the abundance and frequency of each unique TCRbeta CDR3. Dominant CDR3 amino acid sequences were clustered with SARS-CoV-2-specific ImmuneCODE TCRbeta sequences by CD-HIT using a 90% global sequence identity threshold. Clones with frequencies of 0.1 to 1 were classed as hyperexpanded, and 0.01 to 0.1 as large. The CDR3 amino acid sequences and the V and J gene assignments of the dominant clones were confirmed with MiXCR. The R stringdist package was used to compute Levenshtein distances between the patient clonotypes and the ImmuneCODE hits. This is the immuneACCESS table as TCRdb keeps it, with only in-frame sequences that have V and J called. A part of the clones is gone; compared with another copy, unresolved V genes explain less than half, and the rest is unexplained. The V and J calls and the clone size are those of that table, but D and trimming were determined from the DNA. The sample profile shows 11,000 or so clones; 83% of them were found once. The ten largest clonotypes hold about 30% of the sample.

The chain uses TRBV5-6 and TRBJ2-7; 9 bases in between match TRBD1. This receptor was identified in a young man with fulminant myocarditis from multisystem inflammatory syndrome in adults (MIS-A) after COVID-19. Source material: right ventricle heart tissue obtained at autopsy. The meaning of the sample's cell subset or site label: cardiac tissue sample (left or right ventricle, interventricular septum, or pericardium). At the DNA level, the sequence is TGTGCCAGCAGCTTGGGGCCGGGACAGGGTGGCCACGAGCAGTACTTC. Translation gives CASSLGPGQGGHEQYF.